This T cell receptor (beta chain) derives from a study of T cell repertoires in cytomegalovirus infection (dated by TCRdb to between 2018 and 2020). For the wider study: The HLA type of each donor mattered for the analysis, because public TCR beta signatures pointed to carriage of CMV infection along with the matching HLA type. Study-level results and caveats: Carriers of CMV infection plus the relevant HLA type were discriminated by the cumulative frequency of public TCR beta family members in the study cohort and in an independent roughly 400-donor cohort. The ex vivo response was dominated by HLA-C-restricted CMV-specific TCR beta clonotypes, which also provided the single most frequent clonotype in two of eight donors.

The CDR1 and CDR2 encoded by the germline V gene are MNHEY and SVGEGT. V is clipped by 2 bases and J by 6 bases, and the sequence between their germline boundaries is 14 bases long. From the cysteine through the phenylalanine, the CDR3 covers 15 amino acids. CDR3 DNA only is kept here, 45 bases in frame from base 1. Reads for this sample came from an Illumina HiSeq 1500. The public reads were reanalyzed by TCRdb: fastp trimming at Q25, MiXCR alignment, in-frame beta chains only. All rows with the same CDR3 protein become a single entry with the most common DNA and genes. A total of 250,000 to 300,000 distinct CDR3 sequences appear in this sample, around 9% of them only once. The ten most abundant clones make up approximately 16% of the sample. This clonotype was seen at least ten times. Its cognate antigen has yet to be identified. It has no much larger one-base neighbor in the sample; base qualities were not kept.

The clonotype originates from a human donor in good health (CMV status not recorded). Some clones in this sample may be carry-over from other donors' samples. Material: PBMCs. The chain uses TRBV6-2 or TRBV6-3 and TRBJ2-1, with TRBD1 as a weak D call on 6 bases. The encoded CDR3 is CASSYPRDMGNEQFF. The nucleotide sequence is TGTGCCAGCAGTTACCCCCGGGACATGGGCAATGAGCAGTTCTTC.